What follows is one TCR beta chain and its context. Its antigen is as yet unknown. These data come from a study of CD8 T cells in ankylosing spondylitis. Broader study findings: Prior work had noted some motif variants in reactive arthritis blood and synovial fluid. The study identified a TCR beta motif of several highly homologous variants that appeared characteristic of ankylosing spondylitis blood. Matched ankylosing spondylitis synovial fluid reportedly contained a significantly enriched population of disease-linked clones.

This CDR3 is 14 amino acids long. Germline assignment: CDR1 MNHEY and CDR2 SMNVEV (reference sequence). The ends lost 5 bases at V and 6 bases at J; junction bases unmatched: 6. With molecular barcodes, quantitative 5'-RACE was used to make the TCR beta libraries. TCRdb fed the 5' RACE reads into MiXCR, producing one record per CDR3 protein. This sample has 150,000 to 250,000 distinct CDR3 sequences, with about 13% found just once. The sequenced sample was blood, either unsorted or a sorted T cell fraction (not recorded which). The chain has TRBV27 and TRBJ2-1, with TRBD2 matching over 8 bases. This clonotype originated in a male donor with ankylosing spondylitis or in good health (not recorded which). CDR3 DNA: TGTGCCAGCAGTCCCGGACTAGCATTCAATGAGCAGTTCTTC. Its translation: CASSPGLAFNEQFF.